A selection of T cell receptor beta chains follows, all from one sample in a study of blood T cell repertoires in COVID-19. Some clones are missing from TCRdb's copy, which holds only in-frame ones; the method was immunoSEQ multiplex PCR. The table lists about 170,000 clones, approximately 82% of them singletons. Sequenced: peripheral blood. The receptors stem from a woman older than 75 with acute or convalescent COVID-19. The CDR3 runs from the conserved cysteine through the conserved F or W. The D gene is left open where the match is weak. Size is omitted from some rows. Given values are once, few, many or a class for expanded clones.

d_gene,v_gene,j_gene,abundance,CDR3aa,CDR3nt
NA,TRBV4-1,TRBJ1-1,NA,CASSQDLGGGTEAFF,TGCGCCAGCAGCCAAGATCTGGGGGGGGGCACTGAAGCTTTCTTT
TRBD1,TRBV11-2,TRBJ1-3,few,CASSLGQGADGNTIYF,TGTGCCAGCAGCTTGGGACAGGGAGCTGATGGAAACACCATATATTTT
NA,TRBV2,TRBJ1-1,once,CASSDPYRGNTEAFF,TGTGCCAGCAGTGACCCATATCGGGGGAACACTGAAGCTTTCTTT
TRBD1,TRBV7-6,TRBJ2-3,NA,CASSLTGAPSTDTQYF,TGTGCCAGCAGCTTAACAGGGGCCCCTAGCACAGATACGCAGTATTTT
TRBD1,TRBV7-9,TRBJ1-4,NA,CASSFLRGRSEKLFF,TGTGCCAGCAGCTTTCTTAGGGGGCGAAGTGAAAAACTGTTTTTT
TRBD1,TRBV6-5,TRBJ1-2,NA,CASSYYDRALYGYTF,TGTGCCAGCAGTTACTATGACAGGGCCCTCTATGGCTACACCTTC
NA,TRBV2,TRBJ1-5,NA,CASNGPRDQPQHF,TGTGCCAGCAACGGACCGAGGGATCAGCCCCAGCATTTT
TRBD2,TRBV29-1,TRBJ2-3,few,CSVEGGRGTDTQYF,TGCAGCGTTGAAGGCGGGAGAGGCACAGATACGCAGTATTTT
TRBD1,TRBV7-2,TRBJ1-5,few,CASSLRGQVLNQPQHF,TGTGCCAGCAGCTTACGAGGACAGGTCCTCAATCAGCCCCAGCATTTT
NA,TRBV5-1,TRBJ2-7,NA,CASSPTFYEQYF,TGCGCCAGCAGCCCGACTTTCTACGAGCAGTACTTC
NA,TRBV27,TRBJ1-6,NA,CASSFTSGGAKVSYNSPLHF,TGTGCCAGCAGTTTTACCTCCGGGGGGGCTAAGGTTTCCTATAATTCACCCCTCCACTTT
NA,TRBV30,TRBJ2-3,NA,CAWRVGRDTQYF,TGTGCCTGGAGGGTCGGGAGAGATACGCAGTATTTT
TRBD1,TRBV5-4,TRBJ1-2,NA,CASTEDRGRVGYTF,TGTGCCAGCACGGAGGACAGGGGGCGAGTTGGCTACACCTTC
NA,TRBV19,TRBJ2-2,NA,CASSITTDLFF,TGTGCCAGTAGTATTACGACAGACCTGTTTTTT
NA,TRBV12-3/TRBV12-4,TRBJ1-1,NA,CASSVGGGAFF,TGTGCCAGCAGTGTGGGGGGGGGAGCTTTCTTT
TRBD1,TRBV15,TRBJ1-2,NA,CATSSMTGGYGYTF,TGTGCCACCAGCAGTATGACAGGGGGCTATGGCTACACCTTC
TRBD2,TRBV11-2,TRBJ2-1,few,CASSLVVAGVYNEQFF,TGTGCCAGCAGCTTAGTGGTAGCGGGCGTTTACAATGAGCAGTTCTTC
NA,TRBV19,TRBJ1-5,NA,CAAKGTGIRQPQHF,TGTGCCGCTAAGGGAACAGGGATCAGGCAGCCCCAGCATTTT
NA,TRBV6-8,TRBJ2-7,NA,CASSFRIAGPEVHYEQYF,TGTGCCAGCAGTTTTCGGATAGCCGGCCCCGAAGTACACTACGAGCAGTACTTC
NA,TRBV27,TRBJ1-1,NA,CASSFPGATEAFF,TGTGCCAGCAGTTTCCCAGGGGCCACTGAAGCTTTCTTT
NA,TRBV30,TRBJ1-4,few,CAWSPGSNEKLFF,TGTGCCTGGAGCCCAGGGTCGAATGAAAAACTGTTTTTT
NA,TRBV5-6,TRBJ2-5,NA,CASSSRRGTQYF,TGTGCCAGCAGCTCCCGGAGGGGGACCCAGTACTTC
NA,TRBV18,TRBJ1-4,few,CASSQGKEKLFF,TGTGCCAGCTCACAGGGGAAAGAAAAACTGTTTTTT
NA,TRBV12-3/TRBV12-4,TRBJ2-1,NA,CASSTNVYNEQFF,TGTGCCAGCAGTACTAACGTCTATAATGAGCAGTTCTTC
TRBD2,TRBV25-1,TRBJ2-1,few,CASRLAGVDEQFF,TGTGCCAGCCGACTAGCGGGAGTCGACGAGCAGTTCTTC
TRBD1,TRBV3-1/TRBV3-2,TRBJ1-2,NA,CASSQDLGQRYGYTF,TGTGCCAGCAGCCAAGATTTGGGACAGCGGTATGGCTACACCTTC
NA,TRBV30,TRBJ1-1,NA,CAWIRGGGNTEAFF,TGTGCCTGGATTAGGGGGGGTGGGAACACTGAAGCTTTCTTT
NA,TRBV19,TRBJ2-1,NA,CASSIVGRGSHEQFF,TGTGCCAGTAGTATTGTCGGGAGAGGCTCCCATGAGCAGTTCTTC
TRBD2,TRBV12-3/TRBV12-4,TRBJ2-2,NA,CAIGGETGELFF,TGTGCCATCGGGGGGGAGACCGGGGAGCTGTTTTTT
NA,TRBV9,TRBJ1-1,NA,CASSGRDPGEDTEAFF,TGTGCCAGCAGCGGACGGGATCCGGGGGAAGACACTGAAGCTTTCTTT
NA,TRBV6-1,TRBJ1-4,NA,CASSEGGALGNEKLFF,TGTGCCAGCAGTGAAGGTGGGGCGCTTGGTAATGAAAAACTGTTTTTT
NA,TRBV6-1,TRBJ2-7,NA,CASSEGRRASYEQYF,TGTGCCAGCAGTGAGGGGCGGCGCGCCTCCTACGAGCAGTACTTC
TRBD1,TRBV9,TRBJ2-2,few,CASSVAQGDTGELFF,TGTGCCAGCAGCGTGGCACAGGGGGACACCGGGGAGCTGTTTTTT
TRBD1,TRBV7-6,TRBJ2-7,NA,CASSLSQGPYEQYF,TGTGCCAGCAGCTTATCACAGGGGCCCTACGAGCAGTACTTC
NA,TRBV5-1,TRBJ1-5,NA,CASSSTGQPQHF,TGCGCCAGCAGCTCCACCGGTCAGCCCCAGCATTTT
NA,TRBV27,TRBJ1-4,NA,CASSSSAGWDEKLFF,TGTGCCAGCAGTTCATCGGCAGGGTGGGATGAAAAACTGTTTTTT
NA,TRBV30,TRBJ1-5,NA,CAWSVEENQPQHF,TGTGCCTGGAGTGTAGAAGAGAATCAGCCCCAGCATTTT
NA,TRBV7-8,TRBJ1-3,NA,CASSLSGQGGNTIYF,TGTGCCAGCAGCTTATCTGGGCAGGGAGGAAACACCATATATTTT
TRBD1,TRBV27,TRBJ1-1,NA,CASSLWSDRVSEAFF,TGTGCCAGCAGTTTGTGGTCTGACAGGGTTTCTGAAGCTTTCTTT
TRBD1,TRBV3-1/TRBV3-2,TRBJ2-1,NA,CASSRLIGTGRYNEQFF,TGTGCCAGCAGCCGGCTAATCGGGACAGGAAGATACAATGAGCAGTTCTTC
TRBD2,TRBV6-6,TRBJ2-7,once,CASSYSGKINEQYF,TGTGCCAGCAGTTATAGCGGGAAGATTAACGAGCAGTACTTC
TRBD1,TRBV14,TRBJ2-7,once,CASSQEYRGLDEQYF,TGTGCCAGCAGCCAAGAGTACAGGGGGCTGGACGAGCAGTACTTC
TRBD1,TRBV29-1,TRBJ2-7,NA,CSVPGQGVYEQYF,TGCAGCGTCCCGGGACAGGGAGTCTACGAGCAGTACTTC
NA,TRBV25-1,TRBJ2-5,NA,CASSDYRGAGIQYF,TGTGCCAGCAGTGATTACCGGGGAGCGGGTATCCAGTACTTC
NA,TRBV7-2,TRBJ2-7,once,CASSFVFGEQYF,TGTGCCAGCAGCTTTGTGTTCGGCGAGCAGTACTTC
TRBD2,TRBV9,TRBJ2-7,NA,CASSRTSGSYEQYF,TGTGCCAGCAGTCGGACTAGCGGGAGCTACGAGCAGTACTTC
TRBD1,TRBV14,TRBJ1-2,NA,CASSQARGYGYTF,TGTGCCAGCAGCCAAGCCAGGGGGTACGGCTACACCTTC